Shown below are 12 T cell receptor beta chains from a single sample sequenced in a study of blood T cell repertoires in COVID-19. Some clones are missing from TCRdb's copy, which holds only in-frame ones; the method was immunoSEQ multiplex PCR. The sample shows about 62,000 clones, around 91% of them seen only once. Input material: peripheral blood. The receptors originated from a woman aged 55 to 70 with COVID-19, enrolled during active disease.

This clone was recorded only once. The chain is built from TRBV7-9 and TRBJ2-1; 8 nucleotides agree with TRBD1. The CDR3 loop spans 15 amino acids. The J segment lost 9 bases and the V segment lost 6 bases, leaving 13 bases of the junction unmatched. Looked up from germline, CDR1 is SEHNR and CDR2 is FQNEAQ (reference sequence). Here the CDR3 reads CASRPLDRVSSEQFF. The CDR3 DNA reads as TGTGCCAGCAGGCCTTTGGACAGGGTAAGCTCTGAGCAGTTCTTC. Full variable domain (outside the CDR3, taken from reference TRBV7-9 and TRBJ2-1): DTGVSQNPRHKITKRGQNVTFRCDPISEHNRLYWYRQTLGQGPEFLTYFQNEAQLEKSRLLSDRFSAERPKGSFSTLEIQRTEQGDSAMYLCASRPLDRVSSEQFFGPGTRLTVL.

The chain carries TRBV30 and TRBJ2-7, with 14 bases aligning to TRBD2. With 3 bases clipped from V and 1 base from J, the junction kept 2 bases outside the gene matches. The CDR3 covers 15 residues. Germline V CDR1 and CDR2: GTSNPN, SVGIG (reference sequence). This CDR3 is CAWRGTSGRSYEQYF. The CDR3 DNA follows: TGTGCCTGGAGGGGGACTAGCGGGAGATCCTACGAGCAGTACTTC.

The chain has TRBV5-4 and TRBJ2-2; D perhaps matches TRBD1 (5 bases). Trimming removed 2 bases from V and 7 bases from J, with 12 bases in between. The germline V gene has CDR1 SGHNT and CDR2 YYREEE (reference sequence). The CDR3 is 14 residues long. This chain's CDR3 is CASSFSGSLGELFF. The CDR3 DNA reads as TGTGCCAGCAGCTTTTCAGGGTCGCTCGGGGAGCTGTTTTTT.

This rearrangement joins TRBV7-9 to TRBJ2-5, with D perhaps matching TRBD1 (6 bases). The CDR3 extends over 15 amino acids. Germline CDR1 is SEHNR and CDR2 is FQNEAQ (reference sequence). The V and J ends lost 4 bases and 5 bases respectively, with 17 bases between them. The chain's CDR3 is CASSSLGGVGETQYF. Written as DNA, the CDR3 is TGTGCCAGCAGCTCCCTAGGGGGAGTGGGTGAGACCCAGTACTTC.

This clone has only one observation. The chain couples TRBV12-5 to TRBJ1-4; 7 bases are shared with TRBD1. V trimming: 1 base; J trimming: 7 bases; junction bases outside the gene matches: 3. The length of the CDR3 is 14 residues. Germline V CDR1 and CDR2: LGHNT, FRNRAP. The CDR3 here is CASGLGQGGEKLFF. CDR3 in DNA: TGTGCTAGTGGTTTGGGACAGGGAGGTGAAAAACTGTTTTTT.

In this sample, this clone turned up once. The V and J genes are TRBV11-2 and TRBJ1-1, with D possibly matching TRBD1 (6 bases). The CDR3 is made up of 14 amino acids. Germline CDR1 and CDR2: SGHAT and FQNNGV. The ends were cut back, 3 bases at V and 3 bases at J, with 11 bases in the middle. The CDR3 loop reads CASSFGGRYTEAFF. CDR3 nucleotide sequence: TGTGCCAGCAGCTTCGGGGGGCGTTACACTGAAGCTTTCTTT.

This clone was found once. The V and J genes are TRBV2 and TRBJ2-7; 8 bases match TRBD2. In germline, CDR1 is SNHLY, CDR2 FYNNEI. J was trimmed by 5 bases and V by 9 bases; bases with no gene match: 9. The CDR3 has 13 amino acids. The CDR3 loop reads CASSGETNDEQYF. In DNA, the CDR3 is TGTGCCAGTAGCGGGGAAACTAACGACGAGCAGTACTTC.

The chain recombines TRBV2 with TRBJ2-2, with TRBD1 matching over 8 bases. The V gene's germline CDR1 is SNHLY and CDR2 FYNNEI. The CDR3 covers 16 residues. The junction had 8 bases not matched to a gene; V was cut back by 7 bases and J by 1 base. Here the CDR3 DNA reads TGTGCCAGCACCGAACCCAGGGGGCGGAACACCGGGGAGCTGTTTTTT. It is translated as CASTEPRGRNTGELFF.

The chain joins TRBV19 to TRBJ2-3; 10 bases agree with TRBD2. CDR1 and CDR2 from the germline V gene are LNHDA and SQIVND (reference sequence). V was clipped by 3 bases and J by 3 bases; unmatched bases: 0. The CDR3 has 14 residues. CDR3 residues: CASSMGLATDTQYF. CDR3 bases: TGTGCCAGTAGTATGGGACTAGCGACAGATACGCAGTATTTT.

J is TRBJ2-6 and V is TRBV6-5; D remains ambiguous. CDR1 MNHEY and CDR2 SVGAGI come from the germline V gene. CDR3 length: 15 amino acids. Trimming cost V 0 bases and J 4 bases, with 7 bases left between them. CDR3 residues: CASSYSGTGANVLTF. The CDR3 DNA reads TGTGCCAGCAGTTACTCGGGCACGGGGGCCAACGTCCTGACTTTC.

The chain employs TRBV4-3 and TRBJ1-5; D remains unclear. Germline V CDR1 and CDR2: LGHNA, YSLEER. This CDR3 has 14 residues. Trimming left V 0 bases short and J 3 bases short, with 6 bases between. This CDR3 is CASSQDRVNQPQHF. For the CDR3, the DNA is TGCGCCAGCAGCCAAGATCGAGTCAATCAGCCCCAGCATTTT.

The chain uses TRBV5-4 and TRBJ2-7; unclear D gene. Trimming took off 1 base at V and 6 bases at J, with 17 bases between the two ends. Germline V gene data show CDR1 as SGHNT and CDR2 as YYREEE (reference sequence). CDR3 length: 15 amino acids. The CDR3 region has the DNA TGTGCCAGCAGCTTGTGGAGCAGCTCCCCCTCCGAGCAGTACTTC. Its translation: CASSLWSSSPSEQYF. Looking up the rest from reference TRBV5-4 and TRBJ2-7 gives the full variable domain: ETGVTQSPTHLIKTRGQQVTLRCSSQSGHNTVSWYQQALGQGPQFIFQYYREEENGRGNFPPRFSGLQFPNYSSELNVNALELDDSALYLCASSLWSSSPSEQYFGPGTRLTVT.